The present entry profiles one T cell receptor beta chain with its context. This entry is derived from a study of blood T cell repertoires in COVID-19. Looking at the study overall: Acute-phase and convalescent COVID-19 samples originated in the United States, Italy and Spain. In each case, the material was cDNA or gDNA derived from T cells, B-cell-depleted T cells, or PBMCs.

Germline values: CDR1 LGHNA, CDR2 YNFKEQ. Trimming took 0 bases from V and 5 from J; bases not matched to a gene: 5. The CDR3 sequence is 16 residues long. Source study methods: Estimated nucleated cell counts came from reference gene primer amplification. Clones were read by immunoSEQ multiplex PCR, and TCRdb kept only the in-frame ones, dropping some. That table supplies the V and J calls and clone size; D and trimming were determined from the DNA. The table has fewer than 25,000 clones, over 70% seen once. The source of this sequence is a human donor with active COVID-19. The donor label of this sample is uncertain. Sequencing was carried out using peripheral blood. The chain has TRBV4-2 and TRBJ1-4, with 8 bases aligning to TRBD1. The DNA for the CDR3 is TGTGCCAGCAGCCAAGATCCCCAGGGGGCAAATGAAAAACTGTTTTTT. This translates into CASSQDPQGANEKLFF.